This entry lists 30 T cell receptor beta chains sequenced from one sample in a study of cytomegalovirus exposure and HLA in healthy donors. Libraries were prepared by immunoSEQ multiplex PCR; TCRdb keeps only in-frame clonotypes and omits some of them. The profile shows 200,000 to 250,000 clones, roughly 84% of them singletons. The source material was PBMCs. These receptors originate from a woman in her thirties in good health and CMV-seropositive.

The chain uses TRBV27 and TRBJ2-7; 7 bases align to TRBD2. The germline gives CDR1 MNHEY, CDR2 SMNVEV (reference sequence). The CDR3 runs 12 residues. Trimming cost V 6 bases and J 6 bases; bases outside gene matches: 5. This CDR3 is CASSPWGGEQYF. The DNA for the CDR3 is TGTGCCAGCAGCCCATGGGGGGGCGAGCAGTACTTC.

The J gene is TRBJ1-1, the V gene TRBV9; weak D call: TRBD1 (5 bases). There are 14 residues in the CDR3. Trimming took 3 bases from V and 3 from J, leaving 12 bases between them. Germline CDR1 and CDR2: SGDLS and YYNGEE. The CDR3 region has the DNA TGTGCCAGCAGCGGCGGCTCCAGGGACACTGAAGCTTTCTTT. Protein: CASSGGSRDTEAFF.

CDR3 nucleotide sequence: TGTGCCAGCAGCTATCCGAAGAGGGGTGCGGCCGGGGAGCTGTTTTTT. This encodes CASSYPKRGAAGELFF. The chain links TRBV6-6 to TRBJ2-2; D assignment may be TRBD1 or TRBD2 (5 bases each). The CDR3 length is 16 residues. Looked up from germline, CDR1 is MNHNY and CDR2 is SVGAGI (reference sequence). V dropped 6 bases and J dropped 6 bases, with 20 bases sitting between them.

This chain connects TRBV7-2 to TRBJ1-2; no clear D. V was pared by 5 bases and J by 3 bases, with 13 bases between. This CDR3 is 14 amino acids long. In germline, CDR1 is SGHTA, CDR2 FQGNSA. This CDR3 is CASSEFYGDYGYTF. In nucleotides, the CDR3 is TGTGCCAGCAGCGAGTTCTATGGGGACTATGGCTACACCTTC.

The chain employs TRBV19 and TRBJ2-1; TRBD2 matches at 12 bases. The length of the CDR3 is 15 residues. Trimming removed 6 bases from V and 6 bases from J; junction bases left unmatched: 6. CDR1 is LNHDA, CDR2 SQIVND, per germline (reference sequence). CDR3 amino acids: CASRQTSGSPNEQFF. CDR3 DNA sequence: TGTGCCAGTAGGCAGACTAGCGGGAGCCCCAATGAGCAGTTCTTC.

The chain has TRBV15 and TRBJ2-7; 7 nucleotides align to TRBD2. CDR1 and CDR2 (germline): LNHNV, YYDKDF (reference sequence). V lost 0 bases and J lost 2; bases outside the gene matches: 4. The CDR3 runs to 15 residues. The CDR3 nucleotides read TGTGCCACCAGCAGAGATCTTGGGACTACCTACGAGCAGTACTTC. It codes for CATSRDLGTTYEQYF.

The J gene is TRBJ2-7, the V gene TRBV5-4, with 10 bases aligning to TRBD2. V shed 4 bases, J shed 3 bases, and the junction held 4 bases outside the gene matches. CDR1 SGHNT and CDR2 YYREEE come from the germline V gene (reference sequence). This CDR3 has 14 residues. CDR3 nucleotide sequence: TGTGCCAGCAGCCTAGCGGGAGATATCTACGAGCAGTACTTC. Its translation is CASSLAGDIYEQYF.

V and J are TRBV14 and TRBJ1-1, with TRBD1 matching 7 bases. With V trimmed by 1 base and J by 0 bases, 2 bases remained unmatched. Germline loops: CDR1 SGHDN, CDR2 FVKESK. This CDR3 has 15 amino acids. This CDR3 reads CASSQAGTVNTEAFF. CDR3 coding DNA: TGTGCCAGCAGCCAAGCCGGGACAGTGAACACTGAAGCTTTCTTT. Filled out from reference TRBV14 and TRBJ1-1, the complete variable domain reads EAGVTQFPSHSVIEKGQTVTLRCDPISGHDNLYWYRRVMGKEIKFLLHFVKESKQDESGMPNNRFLAERTGGTYSTLKVQPAELEDSGVYFCASSQAGTVNTEAFFGQGTRLTVV.

In this sample, this clone turned up a few times. The genes are TRBV27 and TRBJ2-7; tentative D call: TRBD1 (6 bases). The V and J ends lost 8 bases and 1 base respectively, with 21 bases between them. The CDR3 contains 16 residues. Germline CDR1 is MNHEY and CDR2 is SMNVEV (reference sequence). The CDR3: CASGWGRETGSYEQYF. The CDR3 DNA reads as TGTGCCAGCGGTTGGGGAAGGGAGACAGGATCCTACGAGCAGTACTTC.

The CDR3 here is CATLFINEQFF. The DNA for the CDR3 is TGTGCCACCCTCTTTATAAATGAGCAGTTCTTC. The gene calls are TRBV27 and TRBJ2-1; D not certain. Trimming removed 10 bases from V and 7 bases from J, with 11 bases in between. The V gene's germline CDR1 is MNHEY and CDR2 SMNVEV (reference sequence). This CDR3 spans 11 amino acids.

This chain connects TRBV11-3 to TRBJ1-1; unclear D gene. Germline values: CDR1 SGHNT, CDR2 YENEEA. Trimming took off 2 bases at V and 3 bases at J, with 7 bases between the two ends. The CDR3 is 13 residues long. In nucleotides, the CDR3 is TGTGCCAGCAGCTTACTTGCGGACACTGAAGCTTTCTTT. Encoded protein: CASSLLADTEAFF.

The chain uses TRBV6-5 and TRBJ1-2; the D is unclear. The CDR3 contains 12 residues. The germline CDR1 and CDR2 sequences are MNHEY and SVGAGI. The V end was cut by 6 bases, the J end by 4 bases, with 9 bases between. CDR3 amino acids: CASSDMIYGYTF. The CDR3 DNA follows: TGTGCCAGCAGCGACATGATCTATGGCTACACCTTC.

This chain links TRBV18 with TRBJ1-4; TRBD1 is a possible D gene (5 bases). The germline V gene has CDR1 KGHSH and CDR2 LQKENI. V dropped 2 bases and J dropped 8 bases, with 18 bases sitting between them. This CDR3 spans 16 amino acids. The CDR3 bases are TGTGCCAGCTCACCAGGACACGGGACCTCTTTCGAAAAACTGTTTTTT. Residues: CASSPGHGTSFEKLFF.

The chain recombines TRBV27 with TRBJ1-2; D not resolved. The CDR3 has 15 amino acids. Germline loops: CDR1 MNHEY, CDR2 SMNVEV (reference sequence). The V gene lost 3 bases and the J gene lost 4 bases, with 15 bases spanning the gap. The CDR3 loop is CASSFGQKLSYGYTF. The CDR3 DNA is TGTGCCAGCAGTTTCGGCCAGAAGTTAAGCTATGGCTACACCTTC.

The chain employs TRBV4-3 and TRBJ2-2, with D tentatively TRBD1 (5 bases). The CDR3 contains 15 residues. From germline, CDR1 is LGHNA and CDR2 YSLEER. The V end was cut by 1 base, the J end by 4 bases, with 10 bases between. The CDR3 region has the DNA TGCGCCAGCAGCCAAGTCCAGGGAAGCACCGGGGAGCTGTTTTTT. It translates to CASSQVQGSTGELFF.

The chain combines TRBV6-4 with TRBJ2-3; the D gene is possibly TRBD1 (6 bases). The germline V gene encodes CDR1 MRHNA and CDR2 SNTAGT. This CDR3 comprises 15 residues. With 3 bases removed from V and 3 bases from J, the gap between germline ends came to 13 bases. The CDR3 loop reads CASSDSRGCTDTQYF. For the CDR3, the DNA is TGTGCCAGCAGTGATAGCAGGGGTTGTACAGATACGCAGTATTTT.

This clone was observed once. The chain carries TRBV27 and TRBJ1-1; perhaps TRBD1 as D (5 bases). Germline V gene sequence: CDR1 MNHEY, CDR2 SMNVEV (reference sequence). V gave up 8 bases and J gave up 3 bases, with 16 bases separating them. This CDR3 spans 14 amino acids. CDR3 coding DNA: TGTGCCAGCCGCCACCCGGGACTGTACACTGAAGCTTTCTTT. It yields the protein CASRHPGLYTEAFF.

V usage is TRBV7-6 and J usage is TRBJ2-1; TRBD2 matches 9 bases. This CDR3 is built from 16 residues. Germline CDR1 and CDR2: SGHVS and FNYEAQ. V was clipped by 5 bases and J by 7 bases; unmatched bases: 12. The CDR3 sequence: CASSTVGLAGWNEQFF. The DNA for the CDR3 is TGTGCCAGCAGCACAGTCGGGCTAGCGGGATGGAATGAGCAGTTCTTC.

This clone was seen a handful of times. V usage is TRBV4-1 and J usage is TRBJ1-2; no clear D gene. CDR1 is MGHRA, CDR2 YSYEKL, per germline. V lost 1 base to trimming and J lost 3 bases, with 12 bases between them. The CDR3 sequence is 15 residues long. The CDR3 protein is CASSQVRTGDYGYTF. In DNA form, the CDR3 reads TGCGCCAGCAGCCAAGTTCGAACCGGGGACTATGGCTACACCTTC.

The rearrangement joins TRBV27 to TRBJ1-2, with 7 bases lining up with TRBD1. This CDR3 spans 12 amino acids. Per the germline V gene, CDR1 is MNHEY and CDR2 is SMNVEV (reference sequence). The V and J ends lost 5 bases and 7 bases, in that order; junction bases with no gene match: 4. CDR3 loop: CASSEQGSGYTF. As DNA, the CDR3 is TGTGCCAGCAGTGAACAGGGGTCTGGCTACACCTTC.

The chain joins TRBV20-1 to TRBJ2-3; D not certain. V was clipped by 8 bases and J by 2 bases, with 8 bases between them. The CDR3 length is 11 residues. Germline CDR1 is DFQATT and CDR2 is SNEGSKA (reference sequence). CDR3 residues: CSPGDTDTQYF. CDR3 nucleotides: TGCAGTCCAGGAGACACAGATACGCAGTATTTT.

The chain carries TRBV19 and TRBJ2-1, with 7 bases matching TRBD2. The junction had 6 bases not matched to a gene; V was cut back by 7 bases and J by 0 bases. The CDR3 contains 15 residues. The germline gives CDR1 LNHDA, CDR2 SQIVND (reference sequence). Here the CDR3 reads CASKIGGGSYNEQFF. CDR3 DNA: TGTGCCAGTAAGATTGGGGGGGGCTCCTACAATGAGCAGTTCTTC.

The chain employs TRBV4-1 and TRBJ1-2; TRBD1 agrees at 9 bases. CDR3 length equals 15 residues. The germline CDR1 and CDR2 sequences are MGHRA and YSYEKL. V gave up 4 bases and J gave up 3 bases; unmatched junction bases: 6. The DNA for the CDR3 is TGCGCCAGCAGCCCTGGGGACAGGGAGGACTATGGCTACACCTTC. The encoded protein is CASSPGDREDYGYTF.

This chain links TRBV14 with TRBJ1-2; 8 nucleotides match TRBD1. The CDR3 loop spans 14 amino acids. Trimming took 1 base from V and 7 from J; bases not matched to a gene: 5. Germline V lookup: CDR1 SGHDN, CDR2 FVKESK. The DNA of the CDR3 is TGTGCCAGCAGCCAAGGGGTGACAGGGGCTGGCTACACCTTC. Protein product: CASSQGVTGAGYTF.

The chain is built from TRBV28 and TRBJ2-7, with 7 bases that match TRBD2. This CDR3 is built from 15 residues. Germline V gives CDR1 MDHEN, CDR2 SYDVKM. V trimming: 2 bases; J trimming: 0 bases; junction bases outside the gene matches: 4. The CDR3 DNA follows: TGTGCCAGCAGTTTAAGAGCGGGAAGCTCCTACGAGCAGTACTTC. This gives the protein CASSLRAGSSYEQYF.

The chain is built from TRBV11-3 and TRBJ1-2, with a weak D call TRBD1 (5 bases). The CDR3 spans 15 residues. V lost 5 bases and J lost 4, with 17 bases in between. Germline V lookup: CDR1 SGHNT, CDR2 YENEEA. CDR3 protein: CASSDGRVPIYGYTF. The CDR3 DNA sequence: TGTGCCAGCAGCGACGGCAGGGTCCCCATCTATGGCTACACCTTC.

Written as DNA, the CDR3 is TGTGCTAGTGGTTTGGTACCCCGAGGAGGGGAAAGGACTGAAGCTTTCTTT. This gives the protein CASGLVPRGGERTEAFF. The gene calls are TRBV12-5 and TRBJ1-1; D may be TRBD1 (5 bases). Germline V gene sequence: CDR1 LGHNT, CDR2 FRNRAP. The CDR3 covers 17 residues. Trimming removed 0 bases from V and 5 bases from J, with 19 bases in between.

The V gene is TRBV5-1, the J gene TRBJ1-2; possibly TRBD1 for D (5 bases). Per the germline V gene, CDR1 is SGHRS and CDR2 is YFSETQ. V shed 2 bases and J shed 8 bases, with 19 bases lying between them. The CDR3 consists of 15 residues. CDR3 nucleotides: TGCGCCAGCAGCTTCGGGACGCTTGAATCAGAAGGCTACACCTTC. Its protein product is CASSFGTLESEGYTF.

The gene calls are TRBV6-6 and TRBJ1-2, with TRBD1 matching 7 bases. The CDR3 totals 14 residues. V lost 6 bases, J lost 8 bases, and 12 bases stayed unmatched. CDR1 and CDR2 (germline): MNHNY, SVGAGI (reference sequence). The CDR3 nucleotides read TGTGCCAGCAGACGCGACAGGGATCCGGGGGGCTACACCTTC. Residues: CASRRDRDPGGYTF.

V gene TRBV13 combines with J gene TRBJ2-7, with D uncertain. Trimming stripped 3 bases from V and 0 bases from J, with 12 bases between. Germline CDR1 is PRHDT and CDR2 is FYEKMQ (reference sequence). The CDR3 has 15 residues. The CDR3 DNA sequence: TGTGCCAGCAGCTTGAGTACCTCCATCTCCTACGAGCAGTACTTC. Its protein is CASSLSTSISYEQYF.